This TCR beta chain was captured by sequencing in a study of cytomegalovirus exposure and HLA in healthy donors. As to this clone: The antigen remains undetermined.

The PCR contained 60 Vbeta and 13 Jbeta primers. How the authors handled the data: Counted up in a later analysis, unique TCR beta chains came to 65 million to 80 million, with about 9.9 million shared. Data came from immunoSEQ multiplex PCR; TCRdb stores just in-frame clones and leaves some out. D and trimming were read from the DNA, whereas the V and J calls and clone size are those reported in that table. The table has roughly 160,000 clones, around 80% seen once. The germline gives CDR1 ENHRY, CDR2 SYGVKD. The CDR3 loop spans 15 amino acids. The V end lost 4 bases, the J end lost 1 base, and 12 bases lay between the germline ends. Study findings and constraints: It was about 150 TCR beta chains that were listed as cytomegalovirus-associated. Immune exposure data for these donors was limited to CMV serostatus.

The specimen sequenced was PBMCs. This receptor was obtained from a woman aged 45-65 years in good health and CMV-seropositive. The chain recombines TRBV10-3 with TRBJ2-3; tentative D call: TRBD2 (7 bases). The DNA of the CDR3 is TGTGCCATCAGTGGGGGGGGCGCGGGCACAGATACGCAGTATTTT. Protein product: CAISGGGAGTDTQYF.